A selection of T cell receptor beta chains follows, all from one sample in a study of blood T cell repertoires in COVID-19. Measured with immunoSEQ multiplex PCR; TCRdb has only the in-frame clones, and not every one. The sample holds more than 200,000 clones; about 86% are singletons and the top ten take approximately 4.7%. The sample comprised peripheral blood. The receptor set was obtained from a man aged 45 to 65 with active or convalescent COVID-19. The CDR3 runs from the conserved cysteine through the conserved F or W. The order of the fields is clone size, D gene, J gene, V gene, CDR3 protein, CDR3 DNA. A D gene is named only where the DNA matches it firmly. Clone size appears in some rows only: once, few, many, or a class for an expanded clone.

. | . | TRBJ2-1 | TRBV28 | CAITSIYNEQFF | TGTGCCATTACAAGTATCTACAATGAGCAGTTCTTC
once | TRBD1 | TRBJ1-2 | TRBV29-1 | CSVGCRTGRYYYGYTF | TGCAGCGTTGGTTGCCGGACAGGCCGATACTACTATGGCTACACCTTC
few | TRBD1 | TRBJ2-7 | TRBV2 | CASSEGTGGWEQYF | TGTGCCAGCAGTGAGGGGACAGGGGGCTGGGAGCAGTACTTC
once | . | TRBJ2-1 | TRBV5-4 | CASGPTAQDRNNEQFF | TGTGCCAGCGGACCGACGGCGCAAGACAGGAACAATGAGCAGTTCTTC
. | . | TRBJ1-1 | TRBV5-6 | CASTRGGAPQGTEAFF | TGTGCCAGCACCCGCGGGGGGGCTCCCCAGGGGACTGAAGCTTTCTTT
few | TRBD1 | TRBJ1-6 | TRBV5-4 | CASSLEGARSPLHF | TGTGCCAGCAGCTTGGAGGGGGCACGGTCACCCCTCCACTTT
. | TRBD1 | TRBJ1-3 | TRBV18 | CASSPLGQGGGGSGNTIYF | TGTGCCAGCTCACCACTAGGACAGGGTGGAGGAGGATCTGGAAACACCATATATTTT
. | . | TRBJ2-3 | TRBV7-9 | CASSLAIGGPTRTDTQYF | TGTGCCAGCAGCTTAGCCATCGGAGGCCCCACCCGCACAGATACGCAGTATTTT
. | TRBD1 | TRBJ1-1 | TRBV5-6 | CASSLRTGKENTEAFF | TGTGCCAGCAGCCTCAGGACAGGGAAGGAGAACACTGAAGCTTTCTTT
once | . | TRBJ1-6 | TRBV6-1 | CASSEKTPGGNSPLHF | TGTGCCAGCAGTGAAAAAACACCCGGAGGTAATTCACCCCTCCACTTT
. | . | TRBJ1-5 | TRBV15 | CATSREAGWSQPQHF | TGTGCCACCAGCAGAGAGGCAGGGTGGAGTCAGCCCCAGCATTTT
. | . | TRBJ1-5 | TRBV4-1 | CASRAAGPHQPQHF | TGCGCCAGCAGGGCGGCAGGGCCGCATCAGCCCCAGCATTTT
. | TRBD1 | TRBJ1-1 | TRBV30 | CAWRGDRGDTEAFF | TGTGCCTGGAGGGGGGACAGGGGGGACACTGAAGCTTTCTTT
. | . | TRBJ2-2 | TRBV7-3 | CASSLSNTGELFF | TGTGCCAGCAGCTTATCAAACACCGGGGAGCTGTTTTTT
once | . | TRBJ2-7 | TRBV7-9 | CASSHIGGTYEQYF | TGTGCCAGCAGCCATATAGGGGGAACCTACGAGCAGTACTTC
once | . | TRBJ1-4 | TRBV19 | CASSGSVRPTNEKLFF | TGTGCCAGTTCCGGGTCGGTGAGACCAACTAATGAAAAACTGTTTTTT
. | . | TRBJ2-3 | TRBV12-3/TRBV12-4 | CASSLGGPEQYF | TGTGCCAGCAGTTTAGGGGGGCCGGAGCAGTATTTT
. | TRBD2 | TRBJ2-3 | TRBV18 | CASSPLSSGDLTDTQYF | TGTGCCAGCTCACCGCTCTCTAGCGGGGACCTCACAGATACGCAGTATTTT
. | TRBD2 | TRBJ2-2 | TRBV28 | CASSSGLAGGPGGELFF | TGTGCCAGCAGTTCCGGACTAGCGGGGGGGCCTGGCGGGGAGCTGTTTTTT
. | TRBD2 | TRBJ2-3 | TRBV6-6 | CASSYSTSGDPLTSDF | TGTGCCAGCAGTTACTCGACTAGCGGGGACCCCCTCACGAGTGATTTT
. | TRBD1 | TRBJ2-3 | TRBV6-2/TRBV6-3 | CASSLTGGTDTQYF | TGTGCCAGCAGCCTGACAGGGGGCACAGATACGCAGTATTTT
once | TRBD1 | TRBJ1-6 | TRBV14 | CASSPGTGFSPLHF | TGTGCCAGCAGCCCCGGGACAGGGTTCTCACCCCTCCACTTT
. | TRBD1 | TRBJ1-5 | TRBV30 | CASQDRGGQPQHF | TGTGCCTCTCAGGACAGGGGCGGTCAGCCCCAGCATTTT
. | TRBD2 | TRBJ2-3 | TRBV7-9 | CASLKGSGGALRTDTQYF | TGTGCCAGCCTTAAGGGAAGCGGGGGGGCCCTTCGCACAGATACGCAGTATTTT
. | . | TRBJ2-3 | TRBV2 | CASRQLGTQYF | TGTGCCAGCAGGCAACTAGGCACGCAGTATTTT
. | . | TRBJ1-1 | TRBV6-1 | CASSELGAGTEAFF | TGTGCCAGCAGTGAATTGGGGGCTGGCACTGAAGCTTTCTTT